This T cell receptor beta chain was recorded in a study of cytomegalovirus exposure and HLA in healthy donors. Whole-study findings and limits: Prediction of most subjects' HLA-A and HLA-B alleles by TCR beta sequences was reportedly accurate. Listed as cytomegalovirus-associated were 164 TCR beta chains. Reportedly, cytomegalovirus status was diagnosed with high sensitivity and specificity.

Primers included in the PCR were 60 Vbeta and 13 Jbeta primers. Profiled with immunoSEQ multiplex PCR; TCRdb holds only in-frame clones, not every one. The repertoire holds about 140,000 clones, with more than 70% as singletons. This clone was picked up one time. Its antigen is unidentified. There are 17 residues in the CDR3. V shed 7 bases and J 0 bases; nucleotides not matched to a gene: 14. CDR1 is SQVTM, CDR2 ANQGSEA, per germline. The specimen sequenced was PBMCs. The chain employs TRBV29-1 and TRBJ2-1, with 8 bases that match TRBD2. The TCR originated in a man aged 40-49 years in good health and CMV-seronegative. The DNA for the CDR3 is TGCAGCGCCGACCCCTATACTAGCGGCAGCTCCTACAATGAGCAGTTCTTC. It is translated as CSADPYTSGSSYNEQFF.